This TCR beta chain comes out of a study of blood T cell repertoires in COVID-19 (dated by TCRdb to the early 2020s). Background for the entire study: Samples covering the acute and convalescent phases of COVID-19 were provided by collaborators in the United States, Italy and Spain. The sample metadata nearly always contained a de-identified subject ID, COVID-19 status, age in years and sex. Where available, HLA class I and class II types were obtained from metadata supplied by the sample provider rather than from assay-based typing. The samples were drawn from two sources: the first 160 participants of the ongoing ImmuneRACE study, and about 1,300 subjects contributed by 6 global collaborators. The repertoires were released in a freely available public database intended as a resource for research on the immune response to SARS-CoV-2. The material from the prospective study consisted of cDNA or gDNA derived from T cells, B-cell-depleted T cells, or PBMCs. Subjects who had been exposed to COVID-19, were actively infected with it, or had recovered from it provided the deeply sampled blood TCRbeta repertoires that made up the dataset.

Including the terminal cysteine and phenylalanine, the CDR3 comprises 15 residues. The retained sequence is limited to the CDR3, 45 bases, with the frame set at the first base. According to the germline V gene (reference sequence), CDR1 reads LNHDA and CDR2 reads SQIVND. Trimming leaves V shorter by 3 bases and J shorter by 6 bases, with the junction holding 4 bases beyond the gene matches. TCRbeta CDR3 regions were amplified from genomic DNA using the immunoSEQ Assay, a bias-controlled multiplex PCR. Processing in the source paper ran as follows. Nucleated cell counts per sample were estimated from amplification of reference gene primers within the assay. Sequence reads were collapsed and filtered to measure the absolute abundance of every unique TCRbeta CDR3 rearrangement. For each sample, productive Simpson clonality was calculated as the square root of Simpson's diversity index over productive rearrangements. The table was pulled from immuneACCESS by TCRdb, which kept in-frame rearrangements only. Such tables lose some clones; where checked, under half of the loss comes from unresolved V genes, and the rest has no known cause. The D gene and trimming were derived from the DNA, and the V and J assignments and clone size from that table. The sample table holds 8,800 or so clones, of which more than 80% were seen once. About 30% of the sample is taken by the ten largest.

On this clone itself: Its recognized antigen is unknown. Base qualities are not at hand, and no much larger clone is one base apart.

Paper-wide results and their limitations: How much clinical and demographic metadata was included differed by source and by participant, and the metadata was provided uncurated.

Collaborating institutions collected whole blood in K2EDTA tubes following their own protocols. For TCRbeta analysis, collaborators shipped samples in one of three forms: frozen whole blood, isolated PBMCs, or DNA extracted from either of those sample types. The chain is assembled from TRBV19 and TRBJ2-1; TRBD2 matches 11 bases in the middle. This receptor was obtained from a human donor in a cohort sampled during active COVID-19. The specimen was peripheral blood. The base sequence is TGTGCCAGTAGTATTAATCTAGCGGGAGGCAATGAGCAGTTCTTC. The resulting protein is CASSINLAGGNEQFF. Supplemented by the reference TRBV19 and TRBJ2-1 proteins around the CDR3, the complete variable domain is DGGITQSPKYLFRKEGQNVTLSCEQNLNHDAMYWYRQDPGQGLRLIYYSQIVNDFQKGDIAEGYSVSREKKESFPLTVTSAQKNPTAFYLCASSINLAGGNEQFFGPGTRLTVL.